Each of the 16 T cell receptor beta chains below was sequenced from the same sample in a study of cytomegalovirus exposure and HLA in healthy donors. Vbeta (60) and Jbeta (13) primers were used in the PCR. Produced via immunoSEQ multiplex PCR; TCRdb's table is partial and in-frame only. Of about 200,000 clones listed, more than 65% are singletons. The sequenced sample consisted of PBMCs. These receptors all come from a woman in her twenties or thirties in good health and CMV-seronegative.

The chain has TRBV15 and TRBJ2-7; 7 bases are a match to TRBD1. CDR1 is LNHNV and CDR2 is YYDKDF in the germline V gene (reference sequence). The V and J ends lost 5 bases and 0 bases, in that order; junction bases with no gene match: 7. The CDR3 contains 15 residues. The DNA of the CDR3 is TGTGCCACCAGCCTCGGACAGGATAACTCCTACGAGCAGTACTTC. Translation: CATSLGQDNSYEQYF.

In its sample, this clone was seen a few times. The V gene is TRBV12-1, the J gene TRBJ1-1. TRBV12-1 is annotated as a pseudogene. The CDR3 has 19 amino acids. The CDR3 DNA follows: TGTGCCAGCAGCTTTGATGGGGACCGTGGATCGGGGGGTCTACAGGAAGCTTTCTTT. Protein: CASSFDGDRGSGGLQEAFF.

The V gene is TRBV5-1, the J gene TRBJ2-3; TRBD2 matches at 7 bases. This CDR3 is built from 16 residues. Losses at the gene ends were 0 bases for V and 4 bases for J; bases not matched to a gene: 8. Germline V gene lookup returns CDR1 SGHRS and CDR2 YFSETQ. CDR3 amino acids: CASSLGRASGSDTQYF. CDR3 DNA: TGCGCCAGCAGCTTGGGACGGGCTAGCGGATCAGATACGCAGTATTTT.

This clone was seen a handful of times. This chain uses TRBV6-1 with TRBJ2-1; 8 bases match TRBD1. The CDR3 is 15 amino acids. CDR1 is MNHNS, CDR2 SASEGT, per germline. After removal of 4 bases from V and 8 bases from J, the junction contained 10 bases not matched to a gene. CDR3 in amino acids: CASSGPAGGWYEQFF. The CDR3 DNA is TGTGCCAGCAGTGGTCCGGCAGGGGGCTGGTATGAGCAGTTCTTC.

The gene calls are TRBV4-1 and TRBJ2-1, with 14 positions matching TRBD2. This CDR3 is 18 amino acids long. Germline lookup yields CDR1 MGHRA and CDR2 YSYEKL. The V segment lost 1 base and the J segment 4 bases; nucleotides outside the gene matches: 6. The CDR3 DNA reads TGCGCCAGCAGCCAAGGACTAGCGGGAGGGCCGGGGTACAATGAGCAGTTCTTC. Its protein is CASSQGLAGGPGYNEQFF.

This clone was seen only a few times. This rearrangement joins TRBV11-2 to TRBJ2-7; no clear D gene. This CDR3 is 15 amino acids long. The germline CDR1 and CDR2 sequences are SGHAT and FQNNGV. V shed 4 bases and J shed 6 bases, with 19 bases lying between them. CDR3 sequence reads: CASSSQRTTESEQYF. In nucleotides, the CDR3 is TGTGCCAGCAGCTCTCAGCGAACGACTGAGTCCGAGCAGTACTTC. Full variable domain (outside the CDR3, taken from reference TRBV11-2 and TRBJ2-7): EAGVAQSPRYKIIEKRQSVAFWCNPISGHATLYWYQQILGQGPKLLIQFQNNGVVDDSQLPKDRFSAERLKGVDSTLKIQPAKLEDSAVYLCASSSQRTTESEQYFGPGTRLTVT.

V gene TRBV5-1 combines with J gene TRBJ2-7; TRBD2 matches at 13 bases. The junction had 6 bases not matched to a gene; V was cut back by 4 bases and J by 2 bases. Germline V lookup: CDR1 SGHRS, CDR2 YFSETQ. CDR3 size: 16 residues. CDR3 nucleotide sequence: TGCGCCAGCAGCCCCGGACTAGCGGGAGTTGCCTACGAGCAGTACTTC. This codes for CASSPGLAGVAYEQYF.

The chain combines TRBV11-3 with TRBJ2-5; 8 nucleotides line up with TRBD1. This CDR3 contains 14 residues. Trimming cost V 5 bases and J 5 bases; bases outside gene matches: 7. Germline CDR1 reads SGHNT; CDR2 reads YENEEA. CDR3 amino acids: CASSLRGTGETQYF. The CDR3 coding sequence is TGTGCCAGCAGCCTACGGGGGACAGGCGAGACCCAGTACTTC. The full variable domain, with the rest looked up from reference TRBV11-3 and TRBJ2-5, is EAGVVQSPRYKIIEKKQPVAFWCNPISGHNTLYWYLQNLGQGPELLIRYENEEAVDDSQLPKDRFSAERLKGVDSTLKIQPAELGDSAVYLCASSLRGTGETQYFGPGTRLLVL.

The J gene is TRBJ1-1, the V gene TRBV11-3; no firm D call. V shed 5 bases and J shed 4 bases, with 11 bases lying between them. Germline loops: CDR1 SGHNT, CDR2 YENEEA. This CDR3 is 13 amino acids long. CDR3 nucleotide sequence: TGTGCCAGCAGCCCCTTCGGTGGCACTGAAGCTTTCTTT. It is translated as CASSPFGGTEAFF.

This chain links TRBV5-6 with TRBJ1-5; perhaps TRBD1 as D (5 bases). Germline V gene sequence: CDR1 SGHDT, CDR2 YYEEEE. This CDR3 contains 16 residues. The V gene lost 3 bases and the J gene lost 0 bases, with 13 bases spanning the gap. The CDR3: CASSSGGWDSNQPQHF. CDR3 bases: TGTGCCAGCAGCTCGGGGGGGTGGGATAGCAATCAGCCCCAGCATTTT.

The rearrangement links TRBV11-3 to TRBJ2-5; 7 bases agree with TRBD1. The V segment lost 8 bases and the J segment 3 bases; nucleotides outside the gene matches: 3. Germline V lookup: CDR1 SGHNT, CDR2 YENEEA. The CDR3 totals 12 residues. DNA for the CDR3: TGTGCCAGCTCGGGGACAGAAGAGACCCAGTACTTC. It specifies CASSGTEETQYF.

V usage is TRBV7-2 and J usage is TRBJ1-2, with D possibly matching TRBD1 (6 bases). With 1 base removed from V and 4 bases from J, the gap between germline ends came to 10 bases. The CDR3 runs to 14 residues. CDR1 SGHTA and CDR2 FQGNSA come from the germline V gene. This CDR3 reads CASSLDRESYGYTF. CDR3 DNA: TGTGCCAGCAGCTTAGACAGGGAGAGCTATGGCTACACCTTC.

J is TRBJ2-1 and V is TRBV7-9, with no clear D. Trimming took 7 bases from V and 2 from J, leaving 18 bases between them. Germline V gene sequence: CDR1 SEHNR, CDR2 FQNEAQ (reference sequence). The CDR3 has 16 amino acids. This CDR3 reads CASNSPPGAPYNEQFF. CDR3 DNA sequence: TGTGCCAGCAACTCACCGCCCGGAGCCCCCTACAATGAGCAGTTCTTC.

The V call is TRBV30, the J call TRBJ2-6, with D possibly being TRBD1 (5 bases). Germline lookup yields CDR1 GTSNPN and CDR2 SVGIG (reference sequence). The V end was cut by 2 bases, the J end by 4 bases, with 15 bases between. The CDR3 spans 16 residues. The CDR3 DNA sequence: TGTGCCTGGAGTCAGGGTACCCGGGCCGGGGCCAACGTCCTGACTTTC. This encodes CAWSQGTRAGANVLTF. The full variable domain, with the rest looked up from reference TRBV30 and TRBJ2-6, is SQTIHQWPATLVQPVGSPLSLECTVEGTSNPNLYWYRQAAGRGLQLLFYSVGIGQISSEVPQNLSASRPQDRQFILSSKKLLLSDSGFYLCAWSQGTRAGANVLTFGAGSRLTVL.

V is TRBV7-3 and J is TRBJ1-1, with D uncertain. V lost 6 bases and J 2 bases, leaving 13 bases between the germline ends. CDR1 is SGHTA, CDR2 FQGTGA, per germline. The CDR3 covers 14 residues. The CDR3 is CASRLSLLNTEAFF. DNA of the CDR3: TGTGCCAGCAGACTTTCTCTTCTCAACACTGAAGCTTTCTTT.

The V gene is TRBV4-2, the J gene TRBJ2-3; TRBD2 matches 12 bases. The CDR3 loop spans 17 amino acids. The V gene end was trimmed by 0 bases and the J gene end by 6 bases; junction bases not matched to a gene: 7. CDR1 LGHNA and CDR2 YNFKEQ come from the germline V gene. This CDR3 reads CASSQELAGGSGDTQYF. The CDR3 bases are TGTGCCAGCAGCCAAGAACTAGCGGGGGGCTCAGGGGATACGCAGTATTTT.